A selection of T cell receptor beta chains follows, all from one sample in a study of cytomegalovirus exposure and HLA in healthy donors. Libraries were prepared by immunoSEQ multiplex PCR; TCRdb keeps only in-frame clonotypes and omits some of them. This table has about 120,000 clones, 66% appearing once. The sequencing input was PBMCs. The receptors derive from a man between 18 and 35 years old in good health and CMV-seronegative. Each CDR3 is given with its conserved first and last residue. The order of the fields is CDR3 length, V gene, J gene, CDR3 protein.

len: 15; v_gene: TRBV4-1; j_gene: TRBJ1-5; CDR3aa: CASSQGDRVLQPQHF
len: 15; v_gene: TRBV15; j_gene: TRBJ2-7; CDR3aa: CATSRVGGSSYEQYF
len: 16; v_gene: TRBV5-1; j_gene: TRBJ1-1; CDR3aa: CASSLATGGANTEAFF
len: 15; v_gene: TRBV7-2; j_gene: TRBJ2-3; CDR3aa: CASRLTSGTGDTQYF
len: 15; v_gene: TRBV7-9; j_gene: TRBJ1-5; CDR3aa: CASSPDRGGNQPQHF
len: 14; v_gene: TRBV6-5; j_gene: TRBJ1-1; CDR3aa: CASSDNRVNTEAFF
len: 15; v_gene: TRBV7-9; j_gene: TRBJ1-2; CDR3aa: CASSSDRDRGYGYTF
len: 16; v_gene: TRBV19; j_gene: TRBJ1-5; CDR3aa: CASSIPAARSNQPQHF
len: 15; v_gene: TRBV7-9; j_gene: TRBJ1-1; CDR3aa: CASSPVGSMNTEAFF
len: 18; v_gene: TRBV9; j_gene: TRBJ2-6; CDR3aa: CASSPSGPRRGGANVLTF
len: 15; v_gene: TRBV27; j_gene: TRBJ1-2; CDR3aa: CASSLSRGGAGGYTF
len: 13; v_gene: TRBV28; j_gene: TRBJ2-1; CDR3aa: CASSLYLNYEQFF
len: 15; v_gene: TRBV5-1; j_gene: TRBJ2-1; CDR3aa: CASSSTSGVYNEQFF
len: 17; v_gene: TRBV5-1; j_gene: TRBJ2-3; CDR3aa: CASSLGSSGGSPDTQYF
len: 15; v_gene: TRBV6-4; j_gene: TRBJ2-7; CDR3aa: CASREGQGGSYEQYF
len: 16; v_gene: TRBV7-8; j_gene: TRBJ2-7; CDR3aa: CASSLAHGSFSYEQYF
len: 12; v_gene: TRBV28; j_gene: TRBJ2-3; CDR3aa: CASCGGADTQYF
len: 15; v_gene: TRBV19; j_gene: TRBJ1-3; CDR3aa: CASSIQGSTGNTIYF
len: 15; v_gene: TRBV5-1; j_gene: TRBJ2-6; CDR3aa: CASSLRAAGANVLTF
len: 18; v_gene: TRBV30; j_gene: TRBJ2-7; CDR3aa: CAWGNRDRDLAGTYEQYF
len: 14; v_gene: TRBV30; j_gene: TRBJ2-7; CDR3aa: CAWSGDGGSYEQYF
len: 15; v_gene: TRBV30; j_gene: TRBJ2-5; CDR3aa: CAWSVIAARQETQYF
len: 12; v_gene: TRBV10-1; j_gene: TRBJ2-7; CDR3aa: CASSETGTEQYF
len: 13; v_gene: TRBV6-1; j_gene: TRBJ1-1; CDR3aa: CASIGGGTCEAFF
len: 15; v_gene: TRBV30; j_gene: TRBJ2-2; CDR3aa: CAWSQTGGGGGELFF
len: 15; v_gene: TRBV4-3; j_gene: TRBJ1-4; CDR3aa: CASSRGTGTNEKLFF
len: 15; v_gene: TRBV5-1; j_gene: TRBJ2-5; CDR3aa: CASSLGQGFEETQYF
len: 15; v_gene: TRBV28; j_gene: TRBJ2-5; CDR3aa: CASSLLGGTQETQYF
len: 11; v_gene: TRBV10-3; j_gene: TRBJ1-1; CDR3aa: CAIAGQGRAFF
len: 11; v_gene: TRBV27; j_gene: TRBJ2-7; CDR3aa: CAAGRADEQYF
len: 16; v_gene: TRBV4-1; j_gene: TRBJ2-7; CDR3aa: CASSRGEGAPTYEQYF
len: 14; v_gene: TRBV6-5; j_gene: TRBJ2-1; CDR3aa: CASSGPGNYNEQFF
len: 16; v_gene: TRBV7-6; j_gene: TRBJ2-3; CDR3aa: CASSPSAGAGTDTQYF
len: 14; v_gene: TRBV12-5; j_gene: TRBJ1-2; CDR3aa: CASGLDRGVDGYTF
len: 13; v_gene: TRBV5-1; j_gene: TRBJ2-7; CDR3aa: CASRALAQGEQYF
len: 15; v_gene: TRBV5-1; j_gene: TRBJ2-3; CDR3aa: CASSPEGVGPDTQYF
len: 12; v_gene: TRBV7-2; j_gene: TRBJ2-3; CDR3aa: CASSFNTDTQYF
len: 16; v_gene: TRBV5-1; j_gene: TRBJ2-1; CDR3aa: CASSLAPGTTYNEQFF
len: 17; v_gene: TRBV19; j_gene: TRBJ2-4; CDR3aa: CASRILAGGIAKNIQYF
len: 13; v_gene: TRBV10-2; j_gene: TRBJ1-5; CDR3aa: CASTDQGNQPQHF
len: 14; v_gene: TRBV7-8; j_gene: TRBJ1-1; CDR3aa: CASSTRQANTEAFF